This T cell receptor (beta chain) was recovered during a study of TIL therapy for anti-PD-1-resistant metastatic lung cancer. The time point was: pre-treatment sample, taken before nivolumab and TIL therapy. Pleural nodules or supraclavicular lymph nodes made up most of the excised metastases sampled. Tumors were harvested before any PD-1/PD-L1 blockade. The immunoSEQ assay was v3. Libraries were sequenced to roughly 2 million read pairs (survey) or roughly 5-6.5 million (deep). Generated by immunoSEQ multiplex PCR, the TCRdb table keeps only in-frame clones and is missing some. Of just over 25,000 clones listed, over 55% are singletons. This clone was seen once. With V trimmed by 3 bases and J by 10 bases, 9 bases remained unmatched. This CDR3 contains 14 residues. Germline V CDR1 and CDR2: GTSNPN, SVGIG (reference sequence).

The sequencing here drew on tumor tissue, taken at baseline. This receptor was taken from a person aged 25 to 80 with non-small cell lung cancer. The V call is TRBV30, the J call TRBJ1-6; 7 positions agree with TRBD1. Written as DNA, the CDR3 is TGTGCCTGGAGGGGAGGGGGCTCGGGATCACCCCTCCACTTT. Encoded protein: CAWRGGGSGSPLHF.